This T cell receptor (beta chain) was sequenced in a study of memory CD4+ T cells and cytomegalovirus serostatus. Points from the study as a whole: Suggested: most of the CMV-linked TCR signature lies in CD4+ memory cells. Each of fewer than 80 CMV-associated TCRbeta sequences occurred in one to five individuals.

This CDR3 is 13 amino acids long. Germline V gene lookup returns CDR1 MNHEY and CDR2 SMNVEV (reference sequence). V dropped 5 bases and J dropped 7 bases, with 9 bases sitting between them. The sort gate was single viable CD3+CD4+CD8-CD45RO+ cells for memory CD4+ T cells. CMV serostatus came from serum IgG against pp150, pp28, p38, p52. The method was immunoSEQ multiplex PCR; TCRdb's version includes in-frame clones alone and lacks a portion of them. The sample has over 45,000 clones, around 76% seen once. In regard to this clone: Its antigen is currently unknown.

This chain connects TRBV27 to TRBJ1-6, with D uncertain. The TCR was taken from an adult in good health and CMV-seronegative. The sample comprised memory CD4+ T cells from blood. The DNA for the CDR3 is TGTGCCAGCAGTCAAAAGAGAAATTCACCCCTCCACTTT. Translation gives CASSQKRNSPLHF.